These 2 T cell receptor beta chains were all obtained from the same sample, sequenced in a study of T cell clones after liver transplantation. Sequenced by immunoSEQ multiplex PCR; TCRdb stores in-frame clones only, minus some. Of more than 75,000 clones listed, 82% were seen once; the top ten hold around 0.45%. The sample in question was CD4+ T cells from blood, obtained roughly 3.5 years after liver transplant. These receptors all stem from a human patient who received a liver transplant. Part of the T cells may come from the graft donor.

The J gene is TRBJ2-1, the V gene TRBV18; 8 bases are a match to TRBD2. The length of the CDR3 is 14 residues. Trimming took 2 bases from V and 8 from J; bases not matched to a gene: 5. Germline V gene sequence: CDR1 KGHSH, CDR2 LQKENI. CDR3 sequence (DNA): TGTGCCAGCTCACCAAGACTAGCGCTCGATGAGCAGTTCTTC. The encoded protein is CASSPRLALDEQFF. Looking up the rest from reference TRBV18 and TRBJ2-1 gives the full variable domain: NAGVMQNPRHLVRRRGQEARLRCSPMKGHSHVYWYRQLPEEGLKFMVYLQKENIIDESGMPKERFSAEFPKEGPSILRIQQVVRGDSAAYFCASSPRLALDEQFFGPGTRLTVL.

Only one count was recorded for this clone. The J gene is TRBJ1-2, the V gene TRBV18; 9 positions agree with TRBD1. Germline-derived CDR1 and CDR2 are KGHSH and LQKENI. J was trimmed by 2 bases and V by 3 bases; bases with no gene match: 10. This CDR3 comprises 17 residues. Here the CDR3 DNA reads TGTGCCAGCTCACCGGGGCCGGGACAGGGACCAAACTATGGCTACACCTTC. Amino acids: CASSPGPGQGPNYGYTF.